One and the same sample provided the 11 T cell receptor beta chains below, sequenced in a study of T cell changes during pregnancy in multiple sclerosis (dated by TCRdb to the late 2010s). The method was the immunoSEQ multiplex PCR assay. TCRdb provides this immuneACCESS table in a form limited to in-frame rearrangements. Some clones are lacking; in checked studies, under half of them reflect an unresolved V gene, and why the rest are absent is not known. Here the sample has under 95,000 clones; roughly 89% occur a single time. 1.5% to 2% of the sample goes to the ten largest clones. This sample comprised peripheral blood, obtained after pregnancy. These receptors were taken from a female donor in good health, enrolled as a control in a pregnancy study.

The count of this clone is one. This chain joins TRBV13 and TRBJ2-3, with 12 bases identical to TRBD2. V lost 5 bases and J lost 4; bases outside the gene matches: 7. The germline V gene has CDR1 PRHDT and CDR2 FYEKMQ (reference sequence). The CDR3 totals 16 residues. CDR3 loop: CASSNPSGGGPDTQYF. The CDR3 DNA reads TGTGCCAGCAGCAACCCTAGCGGGGGGGGACCAGATACGCAGTATTTT.

The chain links TRBV19 to TRBJ1-2, with D perhaps matching TRBD1 (6 bases). The CDR3 loop spans 13 amino acids. Trimming removed 7 bases at V and 4 bases at J, with 13 bases between. CDR1 and CDR2 (germline): LNHDA, SQIVND (reference sequence). CDR3 region: CASNRRDIYGYTF. In nucleotides, the CDR3 is TGTGCCAGTAATCGCAGGGACATCTATGGCTACACCTTC.

This sequence joins TRBV7-9 and TRBJ2-7, with a possible D match to TRBD2 (7 bases). Germline V gene sequence: CDR1 SEHNR, CDR2 FQNEAQ (reference sequence). V was shortened by 5 bases and J by 7 bases, with 21 bases between the two germline ends. The CDR3 is 15 amino acids. The CDR3 DNA is TGTGCCAGCAGCGAGGGGCGGGGCGGGGGCGGTGAGCAGTACTTC. Translating it yields CASSEGRGGGGEQYF. The whole variable domain, filled in from reference TRBV7-9 and TRBJ2-7, reads DTGVSQNPRHKITKRGQNVTFRCDPISEHNRLYWYRQTLGQGPEFLTYFQNEAQLEKSRLLSDRFSAERPKGSFSTLEIQRTEQGDSAMYLCASSEGRGGGGEQYFGPGTRLTVT.

V is TRBV5-3 and J is TRBJ2-1, with 8 bases aligning to TRBD1. TRBV5-3 is an open reading frame, and its role is uncertain. The CDR3 is 16 amino acids. The V segment lost 0 bases and the J segment 5 bases; nucleotides outside the gene matches: 7. For the CDR3, the DNA is TGTGCCAGAAGCTTGGCCGGGACAGGATGTAACAATGAGCAGTTCTTC. The encoded protein is CARSLAGTGCNNEQFF.

The chain couples TRBV4-1 to TRBJ1-1; D is ambiguous. The CDR3 totals 15 residues. Per the germline V gene, CDR1 is MGHRA and CDR2 is YSYEKL. The V gene lost 4 bases and the J gene lost 1 base, with 13 bases spanning the gap. CDR3 residues: CASSLYGVGNTEAFF. The DNA for the CDR3 is TGCGCCAGCAGCCTTTACGGGGTCGGGAACACTGAAGCTTTCTTT.

The V and J genes are TRBV5-4 and TRBJ1-1, with TRBD1 identical over 9 bases. V was clipped by 4 bases and J by 6 bases; unmatched bases: 13. This CDR3 region has 16 residues. The germline CDR1 and CDR2 sequences are SGHNT and YYREEE (reference sequence). The CDR3 reads CASSQGRDRVRAEAFF. The CDR3 coding sequence is TGTGCCAGCAGCCAAGGGAGGGACAGGGTGAGGGCTGAAGCTTTCTTT.

The chain couples TRBV7-9 to TRBJ2-5; D is perhaps TRBD2 (6 bases). The V end was cut by 6 bases, the J end by 1 base, with 21 bases between. Germline CDR1 is SEHNR and CDR2 is FQNEAQ (reference sequence). The CDR3 runs 17 residues. In DNA, the CDR3 is TGTGCCAGCAGTACACTACCGGGAGTCGAGCCCCAAGAGACCCAGTACTTC. Protein product: CASSTLPGVEPQETQYF.

The chain recombines TRBV29-1 with TRBJ2-7; possibly TRBD2 for D (6 bases). CDR3 length: 12 amino acids. Trimming stripped 7 bases from V and 2 bases from J, with 12 bases between. Germline-derived CDR1 and CDR2 are SQVTM and ANQGSEA. CDR3 DNA: TGCAGCGCCGGGACTCTGGCCTACGAGCAGTACTTC. Amino acids: CSAGTLAYEQYF.

This rearrangement joins TRBV6-6 to TRBJ2-5, with D possibly TRBD2 on 6 matching bases. The CDR3 contains 15 residues. The germline V gene encodes CDR1 MNHNY and CDR2 SVGAGI (reference sequence). Trimming took 5 bases from V and 4 from J, leaving 17 bases between them. The CDR3 DNA is TGTGCCAGCAGTCCACGGGGTGGGCGGGGAGAGACCCAGTACTTC. The encoded protein is CASSPRGGRGETQYF.

V is TRBV5-4 and J is TRBJ2-4, with 9 nucleotides matching TRBD1. J gave up 5 bases and V 0 bases, and 0 bases lay outside the gene matches. Germline values: CDR1 SGHNT, CDR2 YYREEE (reference sequence). The CDR3 totals 14 residues. CDR3: CASSLGDRENIQYF. The DNA for the CDR3 is TGTGCCAGCAGCTTGGGGGACAGGGAAAACATTCAGTACTTC.

This clone was recorded once. This sequence joins TRBV4-1 and TRBJ1-5; D unresolved. The germline V gene has CDR1 MGHRA and CDR2 YSYEKL. The V and J ends lost 6 bases and 10 bases respectively, with 22 bases between them. This CDR3 region has 15 residues. This CDR3 reads CASSPGRPGDFPQHF. The CDR3, as DNA: TGCGCCAGCAGTCCCGGACGGCCGGGAGATTTTCCCCAGCATTTT.